Each of the 30 T cell receptor beta chains below was sequenced from the same sample in a study of CD8 T cells in Susac syndrome. RNA totalling roughly 0.5 to 1 ug underwent reverse transcription with random hexamers. TCRdb re-derived calls from the immunoSEQ multiplex PCR reads in MiXCR, one entry per CDR3 protein. The sample includes 80,000 to 90,000 distinct CDR3 sequences, about 95% of them seen just once. Sequences were obtained from CD8+ T cells from PBMCs. The receptors were gathered from a human donor with Susac syndrome.

The V and J genes are TRBV27 and TRBJ1-1; the match to TRBD1 covers 7 bases. The J segment lost 5 bases and the V segment lost 5 bases, leaving 11 bases of the junction unmatched. This CDR3 contains 15 residues. CDR1 MNHEY and CDR2 SMNVEV come from the germline V gene (reference sequence). CDR3 DNA sequence: TGTGCCAGCAGTATTACTTACCCACAGGGGACTGAAGCTTTCTTT. Protein product: CASSITYPQGTEAFF.

The rearrangement joins TRBV18 to TRBJ2-5, with D possibly called TRBD1 or TRBD2 (5 bases each). CDR1 is KGHSH, CDR2 LQKENI, per germline. The CDR3 loop spans 16 amino acids. V lost 3 bases to trimming and J lost 0 bases, with 14 bases between them. CDR3 residues: CASSPEGSLHQETQYF. CDR3 sequence (DNA): TGTGCCAGCTCACCCGAGGGGTCGCTCCACCAAGAGACCCAGTACTTC.

This clonotype was recorded once. The genes are TRBV20-1 and TRBJ2-3; either TRBD1 or TRBD2 may supply D (5 bases each). Trimming removed 5 bases at V and 6 bases at J, with 9 bases between. CDR3 length: 11 amino acids. The germline V gene encodes CDR1 DFQATT and CDR2 SNEGSKA (reference sequence). The CDR3 nucleotides are TGCAGTGCTGGGGGTGGGGATACGCAGTATTTT. It translates to CSAGGGDTQYF.

The rearrangement uses TRBV20-1 and TRBJ2-3, with a weak D call TRBD2 (7 bases). This CDR3 has 19 residues. Trimming cost V 0 bases and J 0 bases, with 22 bases left between them. The germline V gene has CDR1 DFQATT and CDR2 SNEGSKA (reference sequence). The CDR3 DNA sequence: TGCAGTGCTAGAGATATGGCACGTCGGAGCGGGACAAGCACAGATACGCAGTATTTT. Protein product: CSARDMARRSGTSTDTQYF.

In its sample, this clonotype was seen once. This rearrangement joins TRBV11-2 to TRBJ2-5; TRBD1 agrees at 9 bases. CDR1 and CDR2 (germline): SGHAT, FQNNGV. V was pared by 1 base and J by 5 bases, with 5 bases of the junction left unmatched. The CDR3 has 15 residues. CDR3 nucleotide sequence: TGTGCCAGCAGCTTAGTACAGGGGGCGGTGGAGACCCAGTACTTC. Translation: CASSLVQGAVETQYF.

The chain couples TRBV4-3 to TRBJ2-1; the D is unclear. CDR1 is LGHNA, CDR2 YSLEER, per germline. V gave up 0 bases and J gave up 6 bases, with 15 bases separating them. This CDR3 spans 16 amino acids. CDR3 coding DNA: TGCGCCAGCAGCCAAGATCCTCCCGACTTTCGCAATGAGCAGTTCTTC. Protein: CASSQDPPDFRNEQFF.

This chain links TRBV10-2 with TRBJ2-1, with TRBD2 matching 7 bases. Looked up from germline, CDR1 is WSHSY and CDR2 is SAAADI. V gave up 6 bases and J gave up 0 bases; unmatched junction bases: 8. This CDR3 has 16 residues. The CDR3 here is CASSATGLPSYNEQFF. CDR3 DNA: TGCGCCAGCAGCGCAACGGGACTACCCTCCTACAATGAGCAGTTCTTC.

The chain carries TRBV5-1 and TRBJ2-6; no reliable D call. This CDR3 spans 16 amino acids. Germline-derived CDR1 and CDR2 are SGHRS and YFSETQ. Trimming pared 1 base from V and 4 bases from J, leaving 12 bases between. The CDR3 DNA reads as TGCGCCAGCAGCTTGTTGTCGGTGGACGGGGCCAACGTCCTGACTTTC. Translating it yields CASSLLSVDGANVLTF.

The chain couples TRBV12-5 to TRBJ2-7; no clear D gene. V was shortened by 3 bases and J by 3 bases, with 12 bases between the two germline ends. The germline V gene encodes CDR1 LGHNT and CDR2 FRNRAP. The CDR3 contains 14 residues. CDR3 in DNA: TGTGCTAGTGGTTTTAGTCCACCAAACTACGAGCAGTACTTC. This translates into CASGFSPPNYEQYF.

This clonotype was observed once. This chain uses TRBV28 with TRBJ1-2, with 9 bases aligning to TRBD1. V lost 6 bases to trimming and J lost 5 bases; unmatched junction nucleotides: 10. The germline CDR1 and CDR2 sequences are MDHEN and SYDVKM. The CDR3 covers 15 residues. The CDR3 is CASRGQGTRTYGYTF. The CDR3, as DNA: TGTGCCAGCAGAGGACAGGGGACACGAACTTATGGCTACACCTTC.

This chain joins TRBV4-3 and TRBJ1-2, with 7 bases that match TRBD1. The CDR3 has 14 amino acids. Germline loops: CDR1 LGHNA, CDR2 YSLEER. The V and J ends lost 0 bases and 3 bases, in that order; junction bases with no gene match: 1. CDR3 nucleotide sequence: TGCGCCAGCAGCCAAGATGGGACAGACTATGGCTACACCTTC. Protein: CASSQDGTDYGYTF.

This chain links TRBV6-1 with TRBJ1-2; no definite D call. This CDR3 contains 13 residues. Germline CDR1 and CDR2: MNHNS and SASEGT. Trimming pared 1 base from V and 6 bases from J, leaving 9 bases between. This chain's CDR3 is CASSEGESNGYTF. CDR3 DNA: TGTGCCAGCAGTGAAGGGGAAAGCAATGGCTACACCTTC.

The chain links TRBV7-9 to TRBJ2-5, with D maybe TRBD1 (5 bases). The germline V and J ends were trimmed by 8 bases and 1 base, with 11 bases remaining between them. CDR3 length equals 13 residues. Germline CDR1 and CDR2: SEHNR and FQNEAQ (reference sequence). CDR3 residues: CASAAGPQETQYF. CDR3 bases: TGTGCCAGCGCAGCAGGGCCCCAAGAGACCCAGTACTTC.

The chain couples TRBV5-5 to TRBJ2-1; D is possibly TRBD1 or TRBD2 (7 bases each). The germline V and J ends were trimmed by 5 bases and 6 bases, with 15 bases remaining between them. From germline, CDR1 is SGHKS and CDR2 YYEKEE (reference sequence). This CDR3 region has 14 residues. As DNA, the CDR3 is TGTGCCAGCAGGACAGGGAGGGGGGGCAATGAGCAGTTCTTC. Its translation: CASRTGRGGNEQFF.

J is TRBJ1-2 and V is TRBV30, with 7 bases aligning to TRBD1. Germline loops: CDR1 GTSNPN, CDR2 SVGIG (reference sequence). The CDR3 contains 14 residues. With 4 bases clipped from V and 6 bases from J, the junction kept 11 bases outside the gene matches. CDR3 sequence: CAWINHRGWHGYTF. The CDR3 DNA sequence: TGTGCCTGGATCAATCACAGGGGATGGCATGGCTACACCTTC.

This rearrangement joins TRBV5-6 to TRBJ2-7; no firm D call. The length of the CDR3 is 11 residues. From germline, CDR1 is SGHDT and CDR2 YYEEEE. Trimming left V 5 bases short and J 0 bases short, with 3 bases between. CDR3 DNA: TGTGCCAGCAGTCGCTCCTACGAGCAGTACTTC. Amino acids: CASSRSYEQYF.

The chain is built from TRBV5-4 and TRBJ2-7; D may be TRBD1 (5 bases). Germline CDR1 is SGHNT and CDR2 is YYREEE (reference sequence). The CDR3 is 14 residues long. V lost 2 bases and J lost 0, with 9 bases in between. CDR3 amino acids: CASSLQESSYEQYF. Written as DNA, the CDR3 is TGTGCCAGCAGCTTACAGGAAAGCTCCTACGAGCAGTACTTC.

This rearrangement joins TRBV20-1 to TRBJ2-1; 8 bases fit TRBD2. CDR1 DFQATT and CDR2 SNEGSKA come from the germline V gene (reference sequence). The junction had 4 bases not matched to a gene; V was cut back by 3 bases and J by 6 bases. CDR3 length: 13 amino acids. The CDR3 is CSARRAGGNEQFF. DNA of the CDR3: TGCAGTGCTAGGAGGGCGGGAGGCAATGAGCAGTTCTTC.

The chain couples TRBV13 to TRBJ2-5, with D hard to call. V was pared by 2 bases and J by 5 bases, with 6 bases between. The CDR3 loop spans 12 amino acids. CDR1 and CDR2 from the germline V gene are PRHDT and FYEKMQ (reference sequence). CDR3 bases: TGTGCCAGCAGCTTAAACGGGGAGACCCAGTACTTC. Its translation is CASSLNGETQYF.

J is TRBJ1-4 and V is TRBV20-1; D ambiguous. This CDR3 spans 15 amino acids. Germline assignment: CDR1 DFQATT and CDR2 SNEGSKA (reference sequence). The V and J ends lost 1 base and 3 bases respectively, with 12 bases between them. CDR3 region: CSARGLFAANEKLFF. The CDR3 DNA reads TGCAGTGCTAGAGGCTTATTCGCGGCTAATGAAAAACTGTTTTTT.

V gene TRBV6-1 combines with J gene TRBJ2-3; no clear D gene. The CDR3 extends over 16 amino acids. CDR1 is MNHNS and CDR2 is SASEGT in the germline V gene. The V end lost 9 bases, the J end lost 0 bases, and 19 bases lay between the germline ends. CDR3 sequence: CASYPLSASSTDTQYF. The CDR3, as DNA: TGTGCCAGTTACCCCCTCAGCGCCTCTAGCACAGATACGCAGTATTTT.

This chain joins TRBV20-1 and TRBJ2-3, with 9 bases identical to TRBD2. J lost 4 bases, V lost 4 bases, and 6 bases had no gene match. Germline assignment: CDR1 DFQATT and CDR2 SNEGSKA (reference sequence). This CDR3 is 14 amino acids long. In nucleotides, the CDR3 is TGCAGTGCTATCTCTAGCGGGGACGCAGATACGCAGTATTTT. It is translated as CSAISSGDADTQYF.

This clonotype was observed a handful of times. DNA for the CDR3: TGTGCCAGCAGTTTCCCAGATACGCAGTATTTT. Amino acid sequence: CASSFPDTQYF. The chain combines TRBV12-3 or TRBV12-4 with TRBJ2-3; D call uncertain. CDR3 length: 11 amino acids. V dropped 3 bases and J dropped 4 bases, with 2 bases sitting between them.

The rearrangement joins TRBV29-1 to TRBJ2-3; D call uncertain. CDR3 length: 13 amino acids. Trimming removed 3 bases at V and 2 bases at J, with 9 bases between. From germline, CDR1 is SQVTM and CDR2 ANQGSEA. CDR3 nucleotides: TGCAGCGTTGATGGCGGACCCACAGATACGCAGTATTTT. The encoded protein is CSVDGGPTDTQYF.

V is TRBV4-1 and J is TRBJ2-6, with D possibly being TRBD2 (6 bases). The CDR3 spans 15 residues. Trimming removed 0 bases at V and 4 bases at J, with 7 bases between. CDR1 MGHRA and CDR2 YSYEKL come from the germline V gene. CDR3 sequence: CASSQERGGANVLTF. The DNA for the CDR3 is TGCGCCAGCAGCCAAGAGCGGGGCGGGGCCAACGTCCTGACTTTC.

The rearrangement links TRBV20-1 to TRBJ2-1; 11 bases map to TRBD2. With V trimmed by 6 bases and J by 3 bases, 16 bases remained unmatched. This CDR3 is built from 18 residues. Germline lookup yields CDR1 DFQATT and CDR2 SNEGSKA (reference sequence). The CDR3 DNA reads as TGCAGTGCAAACGCATACCTGGGACTAGCGGATGACTACAATGAGCAGTTCTTC. Its translation is CSANAYLGLADDYNEQFF.

This clonotype was counted between two and nine times. The chain joins TRBV4-1 to TRBJ2-6; no clear D gene. CDR3 length: 17 residues. Trimming pared 2 bases from V and 1 base from J, leaving 12 bases between. Germline loops: CDR1 MGHRA, CDR2 YSYEKL. CDR3 nucleotides: TGCGCCAGCAGCCAACCCTCCGTCGGGTCTGGGGCCAACGTCCTGACTTTC. Its translation is CASSQPSVGSGANVLTF.

The chain combines TRBV12-3 or TRBV12-4 with TRBJ1-1, with 8 bases that match TRBD1. CDR3 size: 14 residues. Losses at the gene ends were 6 bases for V and 4 bases for J; bases not matched to a gene: 7. CDR3 sequence: CASSYGTGGTEAFF. In nucleotides, the CDR3 is TGTGCCAGCAGCTATGGGACAGGCGGCACTGAAGCTTTCTTT.

This chain joins TRBV30 and TRBJ1-2; 7 bases are a match to TRBD1. Trimming took 6 bases from V and 4 from J; bases not matched to a gene: 14. The CDR3 is 15 residues long. From germline, CDR1 is GTSNPN and CDR2 SVGIG (reference sequence). This CDR3 is CACRQGGPGGYGYTF. In DNA, the CDR3 is TGTGCCTGCCGACAGGGAGGGCCAGGGGGCTATGGCTACACCTTC.

The V call is TRBV27, the J call TRBJ2-3; tentatively, D is TRBD2 (5 bases). CDR1 and CDR2 from the germline V gene are MNHEY and SMNVEV (reference sequence). The CDR3 covers 13 residues. V was cut by 5 bases and J by 6 bases, with 12 bases left in between. The CDR3 sequence is CASSRGPGDTQYF. The CDR3 nucleotides read TGTGCCAGCAGTCGAGGGCCGGGGGATACGCAGTATTTT.